What follows describes a single T cell receptor (beta chain). What it recognizes is unknown. This may come from a read error, since a much larger clone is one base off. These data belong to a study of response to subunit inactivated influenza vaccine. The study, taken as a whole, reports: Only a handful of new T cells, the authors suggested, are recruited with each seasonal influenza vaccination.

TCRdb reprocessed the RT-PCR reads with MiXCR, giving one entry per CDR3 protein. The table records over 650,000 distinct CDR3 sequences, about 18% of them present only once. The sequenced sample was PBMCs from blood, obtained 5 days after vaccination. The source is a man aged 50-59 years who received an inactivated influenza vaccine.

CDR3 coding DNA: TGCAGTGCTAGACCTCTTTCACGGGTCTCATCCTACGAGCAGTACTTC. It is translated as CSARPLSRVSSYEQYF. The V call is TRBV20-1, the J call TRBJ2-7, with D uncertain. The CDR3 length is 16 residues. The V end was cut by 2 bases, the J end by 1 base, with 18 bases between. The germline gives CDR1 DFQATT, CDR2 SNEGSKA (reference sequence).